This is a list of T cell receptor beta chains from one sample in a study of blood T cells in healthy people across ages. TCRdb redid the calling of the 5' RACE reads with MiXCR, one entry per CDR3 protein. The sample shows 750,000 to 950,000 distinct CDR3 sequences, around half of them seen only once. The material sequenced was blood. These receptors all come from a man older than 75 in good health. Both conserved end residues are part of each CDR3. A D gene is named only where the DNA matches it firmly. Clone size appears in some rows only: once, few, many, or a class for an expanded clone.

J gene,V gene,clone size,D gene,CDR3 protein,CDR3 DNA
TRBJ1-2,TRBV24-1,NA,TRBD1,CATSDSSRGGGYTF,TGTGCCACCAGTGATTCGTCCAGGGGGGGTGGCTACACCTTC
TRBJ2-1,TRBV14,few,NA,CASSQDLGGEQFF,TGTGCCAGCAGCCAAGATCTGGGTGGTGAGCAGTTCTTC
TRBJ2-2,TRBV7-2,NA,NA,CASSFRGKNTGELFF,TGTGCCAGCAGCTTTCGGGGAAAGAACACCGGGGAGCTGTTTTTT
TRBJ2-1,TRBV27,NA,TRBD2,CASSLSRELNNEQFF,TGTGCCAGCAGTTTATCGCGGGAGCTCAACAATGAGCAGTTCTTC
TRBJ2-1,TRBV6-1,few,TRBD2,CASRRPGTSGTNNEQFF,TGTGCCAGCAGAAGACCCGGGACTAGCGGGACGAACAATGAGCAGTTCTTC
TRBJ1-2,TRBV12-3/TRBV12-4,NA,NA,CASRDYYGYTF,TGTGCCAGCAGGGACTACTATGGCTACACCTTC
TRBJ2-3,TRBV9,NA,NA,CASSPRTDTDTQYF,TGTGCCAGCAGCCCCCGGACCGACACAGATACGCAGTATTTT
TRBJ1-1,TRBV10-1,NA,TRBD1,CASSVGQAEAEAFF,TGCGCCAGCAGTGTGGGACAGGCGGAGGCTGAAGCTTTCTTT
TRBJ1-2,TRBV6-5,NA,TRBD1,CASTGQGIGYTF,TGTGCCAGCACCGGACAGGGGATTGGCTACACCTTC
TRBJ2-7,TRBV5-1,NA,NA,CASNLYPGESYEQYF,TGCGCCAGCAACCTTTATCCGGGCGAGTCCTACGAGCAGTACTTC
TRBJ2-4,TRBV4-2,NA,TRBD1,CASSQGVGTGNQNIQYF,TGTGCCAGCAGCCAGGGTGTGGGGACAGGGAACCAAAACATTCAGTACTTC
TRBJ2-3,TRBV29-1,NA,NA,CSVEGSGKTQYF,TGCAGCGTTGAGGGATCAGGGAAAACGCAGTATTTT
TRBJ2-1,TRBV9,NA,NA,CASSPTGGSRVFF,TGTGCCAGCAGCCCTACGGGTGGAAGTAGGGTGTTCTTC
TRBJ2-6,TRBV18,NA,NA,CASSSSTGANVLTF,TGTGCCAGCTCATCCTCCACGGGGGCCAACGTCCTGACTTTC
TRBJ2-5,TRBV24-1,NA,NA,CATSVSGQETQYF,TGTGCCACCAGTGTGTCAGGGCAGGAGACCCAGTACTTC
TRBJ2-1,TRBV7-9,NA,NA,CASSLFPAKYNEQFF,TGTGCCAGCAGCTTATTTCCAGCGAAATACAATGAGCAGTTCTTC
TRBJ2-5,TRBV12-3/TRBV12-4,NA,TRBD1,CASSLAGQGVETQYF,TGTGCCAGCAGCCTCGCGGGACAGGGGGTTGAGACCCAGTACTTC
TRBJ2-1,TRBV9,NA,NA,CASSPESSVGWNEQFF,TGTGCCAGCAGCCCTGAGAGTAGCGTCGGTTGGAATGAGCAGTTCTTC
TRBJ2-7,TRBV28,few,NA,CASSLGGRDEQYF,TGTGCCAGCAGTTTGGGGGGTCGGGACGAGCAGTACTTC
TRBJ2-7,TRBV18,few,NA,CASSPATGGSYEQYF,TGTGCCAGCTCACCCGCGACAGGAGGCTCCTACGAGCAGTACTTC
TRBJ2-1,TRBV7-2,NA,NA,CASSSPSGNHREQFF,TGTGCCAGCAGCTCTCCCTCGGGAAACCACAGGGAGCAGTTCTTC
TRBJ2-1,TRBV29-1,NA,TRBD2,CSVGGLAGAIPYNEQFF,TGCAGCGTCGGCGGACTAGCGGGAGCGATCCCCTACAATGAGCAGTTCTTC
TRBJ2-7,TRBV19,NA,TRBD2,CASSSWTSGSDPEQYF,TGTGCCAGTAGTAGCTGGACTAGCGGGAGTGATCCCGAGCAGTACTTC
TRBJ1-2,TRBV7-9,few,NA,CASSSGGPGHYGYTF,TGTGCCAGCAGCTCCGGAGGGCCGGGGCACTATGGCTACACCTTC
TRBJ1-2,TRBV10-3,NA,TRBD1,CAISESTGPNYGYTF,TGTGCCATCAGTGAGTCGACAGGGCCTAACTATGGCTACACCTTC
TRBJ2-2,TRBV2,NA,TRBD1,CASSGQVRTGELFF,TGTGCCAGTTCGGGACAGGTGCGCACCGGGGAGCTGTTTTTT
TRBJ2-7,TRBV3-1,NA,TRBD1,CASSAGQGGPYEQYF,TGTGCCAGCAGCGCGGGACAGGGGGGACCCTACGAGCAGTACTTC
TRBJ2-7,TRBV7-6,few,NA,CASSLGTGRGSYEQYF,TGTGCCAGCAGCTTAGGGACGGGGCGGGGTTCCTACGAGCAGTACTTC
TRBJ1-2,TRBV9,NA,NA,CASSVNGLGGGYTF,TGTGCCAGCAGCGTAAACGGCCTAGGGGGTGGCTACACCTTC
TRBJ2-1,TRBV18,once,NA,CASSSWTPSSYDEQFF,TGTGCCAGCTCATCCTGGACACCGAGCTCCTACGATGAGCAGTTCTTC
TRBJ2-3,TRBV20-1,few,TRBD2,CSARATSGGTDTQYF,TGCAGTGCTAGAGCTACTAGCGGGGGCACAGATACGCAGTATTTT
TRBJ2-1,TRBV4-2,few,TRBD2,CASSQVTSSGRRENEQFF,TGTGCCAGCAGCCAAGTTACGTCTAGCGGGAGGAGGGAAAATGAGCAGTTCTTC
TRBJ2-1,TRBV11-2,NA,NA,CASSLDPWGPGEENEQFF,TGTGCCAGCAGCTTAGACCCCTGGGGACCGGGAGAGGAAAATGAGCAGTTCTTC
TRBJ1-2,TRBV5-1,NA,NA,CASSYRLGENYGYTF,TGCGCCAGCAGCTACCGACTTGGGGAGAACTATGGCTACACCTTC
TRBJ2-7,TRBV6-5,NA,TRBD1,CASSYRDRGGYEQYF,TGTGCCAGCAGCTACCGGGACAGGGGCGGGTACGAGCAGTACTTC
TRBJ2-5,TRBV5-1,NA,NA,CASSLMETQYF,TGCGCCAGCAGCTTGATGGAGACCCAGTACTTC